The subject of this entry is one T cell receptor beta chain. The antigen it recognizes is unknown. Nothing much larger sits one base from this clone, and base qualities are not available. The record originates from a study of shared clonotypes between healthy human individuals (TCRdb year 2020). Study-wide context: A couple of women and a few men aged 18 to 49 years were included in the cohort. The study deeply sequenced blood TCR repertoires of five healthy adults to estimate repertoire size and the extent of clonotype sharing between individuals. Different laboratories and diverse techniques were used to prepare libraries and sequence TCR repertoires, to increase sequencing depth and limit assay-specific biases. Per donor, leukapheresis produced somewhere between about 0.94 and 9.5 billion PBMCs.

Study-wide conclusions, independent of this receptor: Sampling was limited to blood, and TCR repertoires in tissue likely differ from TCR repertoires in blood. Pairwise subsampling led to the expectation that sequencing depth would affect the degree of clonotype sharing among donors. The genetic and exposure-history diversity represented was limited by the small number of donors.

The donors were healthy, HIV-negative adults with no recently reported acute infections or vaccinations. Every donor was a Caucasian adult living in Nashville, Tennessee, USA. For unsorted samples, tens of millions of PBMCs were counted and genomic DNA was extracted with the QIAamp DNA Blood Mini kit. After blood collection by leukapheresis, PBMCs were isolated using Ficoll-Histopaque density gradient centrifugation and then cryopreserved in the vapor phase of liquid nitrogen. Using the deep immunoSEQ assay, TCR CDR3 regions were amplified from genomic DNA by multiplex PCR. Extracted genomic DNA from each cell subset was distributed evenly across all wells of several immunoSEQ 96-well plates, and each plate was treated as a replicate. For unsorted PBMC, roughly 330 ng of genomic DNA, equivalent to approximately 30,000 T cell genomes, went into each replicate PCR. Genomic DNA from unsorted PBMC was sequenced over ten immunoSEQ deep assay plates. Purified libraries were measured with a Qubit 3.0 fluorometer, size-checked on a Bioanalyzer 2100, and measured again with the KAPA Library Quantification kit. Every immunoSEQ 96-well plate was sequenced on a separate single-read 150-cycle Illumina NextSeq 550 flow cell. The study's own analysis went as follows. Because only junctional sequences without quality scores were contained in the immunoSEQ output, filtering matching that applied to full-length reads could not be performed. To assign V/J genes and CDR3, sequences were annotated against IMGT germline references using PyIR, a Python wrapper for IgBLAST v1.9. Reads were filtered out if the reads had weak V/J assignments (E-value above 1e-6), no CDR3, stop codons, out-of-frame junctions, or ambiguous translated residues. V3J clonotypes were defined as sequences sharing an identical inferred V gene, J gene, and CDR3 amino acid sequence. Percentage overlap between repertoires was computed as shared unique clonotypes divided by the size of the smaller repertoire. Three approaches were used to assess repertoire richness: RTK rarefaction, the Chao1 estimator, and Recon v2.1 estimates of unobserved clonotypes. This is the immuneACCESS table as TCRdb keeps it, with only in-frame sequences that have V and J called. A part of the clones is gone; compared with another copy, unresolved V genes explain less than half, and the rest is unexplained. The V and J calls and the clone size are those of that table, but D and trimming were determined from the DNA. A total of around 450,000 clones appear in this sample, around 79% of them only once. The ten largest clones add up to roughly an eighth of the sample.

The germline V end is reduced by 1 base and the J end by 6 bases; junction bases left unmatched: 11. Including the terminal cysteine and phenylalanine, the CDR3 comprises 17 residues. Only the CDR3 DNA stays, 51 bases, in frame from base 1. The germline V gene specifies SGDLS as CDR1 and YYNGEE as CDR2. This chain is built from TRBV9 and TRBJ2-2; the junction holds 8 bases that match TRBD1. Input material: PBMCs. This clonotype originated in a woman aged 40 to 50 in good health. Some clones in this sample may be carry-over from other donors' samples. The CDR3 protein sequence reads: CASSVSHAGGNAGELFF. The nucleotide sequence reads as follows: TGTGCCAGCAGCGTAAGTCACGCAGGGGGCAATGCCGGGGAGCTGTTTTTT.